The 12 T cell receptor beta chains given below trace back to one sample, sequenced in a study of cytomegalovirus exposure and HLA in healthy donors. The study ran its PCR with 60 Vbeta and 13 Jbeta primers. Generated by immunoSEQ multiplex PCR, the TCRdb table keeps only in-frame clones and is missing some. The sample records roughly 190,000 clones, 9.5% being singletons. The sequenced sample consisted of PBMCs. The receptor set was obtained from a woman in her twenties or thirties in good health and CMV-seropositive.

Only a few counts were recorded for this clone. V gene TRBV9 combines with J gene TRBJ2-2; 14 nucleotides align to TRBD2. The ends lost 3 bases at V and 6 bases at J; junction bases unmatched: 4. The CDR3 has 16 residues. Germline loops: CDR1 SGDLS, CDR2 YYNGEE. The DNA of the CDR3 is TGTGCCAGCAGCGGTTTGACTAGCGGGAGGGCCGGGGAGCTGTTTTTT. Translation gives CASSGLTSGRAGELFF. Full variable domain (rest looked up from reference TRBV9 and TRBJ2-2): DSGVTQTPKHLITATGQRVTLRCSPRSGDLSVYWYQQSLDQGLQFLIQYYNGEERAKGNILERFSAQQFPDLHSELNLSSLELGDSALYFCASSGLTSGRAGELFFGEGSRLTVL.

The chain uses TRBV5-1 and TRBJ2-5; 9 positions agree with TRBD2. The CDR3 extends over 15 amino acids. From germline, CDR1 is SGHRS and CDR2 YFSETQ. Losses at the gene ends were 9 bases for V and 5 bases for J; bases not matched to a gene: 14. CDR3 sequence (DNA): TGCGCCACCACGCTAATAGCGGGAGTTTGGGAGACCCAGTACTTC. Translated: CATTLIAGVWETQYF.

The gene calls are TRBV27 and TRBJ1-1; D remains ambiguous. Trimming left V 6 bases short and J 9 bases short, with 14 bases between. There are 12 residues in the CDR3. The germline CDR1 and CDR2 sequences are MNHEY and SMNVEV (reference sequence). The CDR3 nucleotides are TGTGCCAGCAGCCCCGACACCCTTCAAGCTTTCTTT. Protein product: CASSPDTLQAFF.

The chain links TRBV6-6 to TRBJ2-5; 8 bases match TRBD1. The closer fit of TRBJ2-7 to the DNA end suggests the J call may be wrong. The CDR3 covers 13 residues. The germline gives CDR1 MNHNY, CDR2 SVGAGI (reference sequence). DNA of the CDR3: TGTGCCAGCCTGGACAGGGCAACCTACGAGCAGTACTTC. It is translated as CASLDRATYEQYF.

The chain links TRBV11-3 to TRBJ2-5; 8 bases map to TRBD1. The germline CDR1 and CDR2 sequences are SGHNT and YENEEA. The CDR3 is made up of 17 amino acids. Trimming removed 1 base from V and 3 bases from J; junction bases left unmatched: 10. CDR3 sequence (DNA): TGTGCCAGCAGCTTAGGAAGGGACAGGCGATCAAAAGAGACCCAGTACTTC. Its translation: CASSLGRDRRSKETQYF.

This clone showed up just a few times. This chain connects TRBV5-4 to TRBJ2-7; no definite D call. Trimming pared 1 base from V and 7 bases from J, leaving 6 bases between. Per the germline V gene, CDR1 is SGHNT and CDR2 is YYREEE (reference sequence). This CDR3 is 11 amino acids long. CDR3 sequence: CASSLLLEQYF. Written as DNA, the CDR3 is TGTGCCAGCAGCTTGCTCCTGGAGCAGTACTTC.

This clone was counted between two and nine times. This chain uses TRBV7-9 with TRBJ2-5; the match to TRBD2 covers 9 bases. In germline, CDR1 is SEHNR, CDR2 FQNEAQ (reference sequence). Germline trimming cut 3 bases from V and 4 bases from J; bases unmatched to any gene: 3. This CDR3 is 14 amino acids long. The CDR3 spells CASSFSGRGETQYF. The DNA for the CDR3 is TGTGCCAGCAGCTTTAGCGGGAGAGGAGAGACCCAGTACTTC.

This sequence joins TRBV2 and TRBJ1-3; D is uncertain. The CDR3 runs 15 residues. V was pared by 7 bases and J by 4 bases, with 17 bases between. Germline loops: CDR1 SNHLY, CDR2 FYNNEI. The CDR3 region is CASKENPGNGNTIYF. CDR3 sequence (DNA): TGTGCCAGCAAAGAAAATCCGGGAAACGGAAACACCATATATTTT.

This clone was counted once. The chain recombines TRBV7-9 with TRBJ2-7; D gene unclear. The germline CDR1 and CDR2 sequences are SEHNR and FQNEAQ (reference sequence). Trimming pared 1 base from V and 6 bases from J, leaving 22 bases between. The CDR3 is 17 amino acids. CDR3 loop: CASSLGTGPESLGEQYF. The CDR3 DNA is TGTGCCAGCAGCTTAGGCACCGGCCCGGAGAGTTTGGGCGAGCAGTACTTC.

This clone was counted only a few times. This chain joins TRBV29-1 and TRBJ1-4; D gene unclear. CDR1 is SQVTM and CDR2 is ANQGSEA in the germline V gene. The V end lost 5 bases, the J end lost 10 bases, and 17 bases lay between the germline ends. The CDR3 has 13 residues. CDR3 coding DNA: TGCAGCGTTAAGGAGGGCCAGGATCGAAAACTGTTTTTT. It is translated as CSVKEGQDRKLFF.

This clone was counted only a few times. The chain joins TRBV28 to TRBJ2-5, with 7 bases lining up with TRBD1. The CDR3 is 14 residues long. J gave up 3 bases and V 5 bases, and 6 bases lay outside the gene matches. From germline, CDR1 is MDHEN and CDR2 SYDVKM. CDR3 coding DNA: TGTGCCAGCAGTAAAGTGACAGGGAAAGAGACCCAGTACTTC. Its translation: CASSKVTGKETQYF.

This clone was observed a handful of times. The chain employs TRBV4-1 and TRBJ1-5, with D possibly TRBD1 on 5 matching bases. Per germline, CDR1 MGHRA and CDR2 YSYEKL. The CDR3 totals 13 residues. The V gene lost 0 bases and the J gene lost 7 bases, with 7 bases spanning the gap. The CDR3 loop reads CASSQDTGQPQHF. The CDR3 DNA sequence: TGCGCCAGCAGCCAAGATACAGGACAGCCCCAGCATTTT.